This TCR beta chain derives from a study of control samples from healthy donors and cancer patients (dated by TCRdb to 2018 to 2021). Notes on this clone: The antigen it binds to is not known. No much larger clone is present one base from it, and per-base qualities are unavailable.

To prepare the library, the immunoSEQ multiplex PCR assay was applied. TCRdb obtained this table from immuneACCESS and retained in-frame rearrangements with V and J assigned. These tables miss some clones; where compared with another copy, unresolved V genes account for less than half of the shortfall, and the remainder is unexplained. A total of approximately 100,000 clones appear in this sample, 88% of them only once. Over 12% of the sample comes from the top ten. The CDR1 and CDR2 encoded by the germline V gene (reference sequence) are GTSNPN and SVGIG. Inclusive of the bounding cysteine and phenylalanine, the CDR3 is 12 residues long. Just the 36-base CDR3 DNA is kept, in frame starting at base 1. Relative to germline, V is 4 bases shorter and J is 3 bases shorter, with 4 bases between their ends.

This receptor chain uses TRBV30 and TRBJ2-6; the D gene is not confidently resolved. The receptor was isolated from a man aged 25 to 40 in good health. The sequenced sample consisted of blood. The nucleotide sequence reads as follows: TGTGCCTGGACCCTTGGGGCCAACGTCCTGACTTTC. It translates as CAWTLGANVLTF.